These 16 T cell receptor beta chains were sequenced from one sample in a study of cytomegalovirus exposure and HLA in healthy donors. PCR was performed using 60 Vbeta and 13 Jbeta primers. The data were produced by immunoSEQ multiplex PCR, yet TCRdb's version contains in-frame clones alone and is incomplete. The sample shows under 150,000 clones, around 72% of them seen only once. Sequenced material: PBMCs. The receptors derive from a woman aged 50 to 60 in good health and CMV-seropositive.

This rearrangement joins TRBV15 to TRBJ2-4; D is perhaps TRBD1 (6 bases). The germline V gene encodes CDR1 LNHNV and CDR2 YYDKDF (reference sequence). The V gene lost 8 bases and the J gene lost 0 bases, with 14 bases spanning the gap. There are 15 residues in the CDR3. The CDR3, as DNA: TGTGCCACCGGAGGCAGGGGAATAGCCAAAAACATTCAGTACTTC. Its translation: CATGGRGIAKNIQYF.

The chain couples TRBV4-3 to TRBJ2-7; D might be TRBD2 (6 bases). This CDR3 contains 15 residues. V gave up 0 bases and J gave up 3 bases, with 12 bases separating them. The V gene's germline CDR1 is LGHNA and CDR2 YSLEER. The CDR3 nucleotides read TGCGCCAGCAGCCAAGAGCCTAGAGCGGGCTACGAGCAGTACTTC. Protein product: CASSQEPRAGYEQYF.

CDR3: CASRTGAIGGAAYNSPLHF. The CDR3 DNA reads as TGTGCCAGCCGGACAGGGGCGATCGGCGGGGCGGCCTATAATTCACCCCTCCACTTT. The V and J genes are TRBV27 and TRBJ1-6, with TRBD1 matching 9 bases. The germline V gene has CDR1 MNHEY and CDR2 SMNVEV (reference sequence). The V segment lost 8 bases and the J segment 2 bases; nucleotides outside the gene matches: 16. The CDR3 sequence is 19 residues long.

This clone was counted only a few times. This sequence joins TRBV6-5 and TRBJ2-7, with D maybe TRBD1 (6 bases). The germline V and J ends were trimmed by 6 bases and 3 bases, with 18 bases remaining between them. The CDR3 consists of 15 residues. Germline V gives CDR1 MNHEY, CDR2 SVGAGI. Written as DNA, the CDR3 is TGTGCCAGCAGCGGTAGTGGGGGCGCGGGCTACGAGCAGTACTTC. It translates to CASSGSGGAGYEQYF.

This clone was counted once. CDR3 sequence: CASSHRQGKSNQPQHF. In DNA, the CDR3 is TGTGCCAGCAGCCACCGACAGGGTAAGAGCAATCAGCCCCAGCATTTT. The rearrangement joins TRBV11-3 to TRBJ1-5; 7 nucleotides align to TRBD1. CDR3 size: 16 residues. V dropped 5 bases and J dropped 1; count of bases not matched to a gene: 8. Germline V lookup: CDR1 SGHNT, CDR2 YENEEA.

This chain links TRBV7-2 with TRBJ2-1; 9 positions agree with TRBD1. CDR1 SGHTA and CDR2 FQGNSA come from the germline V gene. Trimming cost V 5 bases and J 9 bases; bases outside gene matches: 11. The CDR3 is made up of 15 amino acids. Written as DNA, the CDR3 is TGTGCCAGCAGCCCAAGCCTAGGACAGGGGTTTGAGCAGTTCTTC. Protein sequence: CASSPSLGQGFEQFF.

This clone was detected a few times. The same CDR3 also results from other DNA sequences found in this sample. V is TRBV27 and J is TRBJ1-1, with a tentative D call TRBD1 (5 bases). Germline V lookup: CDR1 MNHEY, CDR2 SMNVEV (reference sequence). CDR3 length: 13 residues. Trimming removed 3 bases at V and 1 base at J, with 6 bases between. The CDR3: CASSFGGNTEAFF. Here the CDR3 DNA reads TGTGCCAGCAGTTTCGGGGGGAACACTGAAGCTTTCTTT.

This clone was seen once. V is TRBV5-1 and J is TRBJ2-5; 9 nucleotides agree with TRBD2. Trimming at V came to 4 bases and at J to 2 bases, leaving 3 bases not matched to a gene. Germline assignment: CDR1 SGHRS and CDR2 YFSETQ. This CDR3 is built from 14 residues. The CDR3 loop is CASSRLAVQETQYF. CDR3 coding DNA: TGCGCCAGCAGCAGACTAGCGGTACAAGAGACCCAGTACTTC. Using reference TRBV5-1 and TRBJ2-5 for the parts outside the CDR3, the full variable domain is KAGVTQTPRYLIKTRGQQVTLSCSPISGHRSVSWYQQTPGQGLQFLFEYFSETQRNKGNFPGRFSGRQFSNSRSEMNVSTLELGDSALYLCASSRLAVQETQYFGPGTRLLVL.

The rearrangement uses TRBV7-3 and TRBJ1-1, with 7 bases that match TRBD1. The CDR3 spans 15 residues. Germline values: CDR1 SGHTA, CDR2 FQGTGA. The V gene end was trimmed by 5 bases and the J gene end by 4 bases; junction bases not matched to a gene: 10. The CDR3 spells CASSQTGTVRTEAFF. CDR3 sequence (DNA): TGTGCCAGCAGCCAGACCGGGACAGTACGCACTGAAGCTTTCTTT.

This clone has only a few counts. This CDR3 is CASSVGAGYEQYF. DNA of the CDR3: TGTGCCAGCAGCGTAGGGGCAGGCTACGAGCAGTACTTC. V gene TRBV9 combines with J gene TRBJ2-7; D gene unclear. The V end lost 0 bases, the J end lost 3 bases, and 7 bases lay between the germline ends. CDR1 and CDR2 (germline): SGDLS, YYNGEE. CDR3 size: 13 residues.

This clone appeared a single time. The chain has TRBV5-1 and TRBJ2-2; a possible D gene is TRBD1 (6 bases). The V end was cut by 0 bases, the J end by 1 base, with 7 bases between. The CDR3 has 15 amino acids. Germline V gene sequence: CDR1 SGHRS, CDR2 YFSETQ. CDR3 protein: CASSLAQGNTGELFF. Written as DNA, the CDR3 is TGCGCCAGCAGCTTGGCACAGGGGAACACCGGGGAGCTGTTTTTT.

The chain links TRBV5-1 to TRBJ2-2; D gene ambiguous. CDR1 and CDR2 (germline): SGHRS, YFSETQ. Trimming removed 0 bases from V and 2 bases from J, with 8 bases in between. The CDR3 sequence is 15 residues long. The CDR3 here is CASSLDRSNTGELFF. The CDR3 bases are TGCGCCAGCAGCTTGGACAGATCAAACACCGGGGAGCTGTTTTTT.

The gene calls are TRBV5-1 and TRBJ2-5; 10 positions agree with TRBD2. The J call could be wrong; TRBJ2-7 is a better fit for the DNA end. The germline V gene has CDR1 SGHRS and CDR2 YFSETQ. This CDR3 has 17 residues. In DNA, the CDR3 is TGCGCCAGCAGCTTGACGCTAGCGGGGGACTTGTCCAACGAGCAGTACTTC. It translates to CASSLTLAGDLSNEQYF.

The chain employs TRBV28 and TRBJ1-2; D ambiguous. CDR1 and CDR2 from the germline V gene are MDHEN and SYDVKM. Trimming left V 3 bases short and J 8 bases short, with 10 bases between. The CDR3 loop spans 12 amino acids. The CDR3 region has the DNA TGTGCCAGCAGTTTGAGTGTCGGGGGCTACACCTTC. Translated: CASSLSVGGYTF.

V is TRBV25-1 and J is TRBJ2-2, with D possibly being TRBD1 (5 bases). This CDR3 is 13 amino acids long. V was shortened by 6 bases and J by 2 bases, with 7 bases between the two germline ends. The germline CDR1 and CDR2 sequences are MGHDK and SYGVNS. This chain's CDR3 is CASRDTNTGELFF. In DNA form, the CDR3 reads TGTGCCAGCAGGGACACCAACACCGGGGAGCTGTTTTTT.

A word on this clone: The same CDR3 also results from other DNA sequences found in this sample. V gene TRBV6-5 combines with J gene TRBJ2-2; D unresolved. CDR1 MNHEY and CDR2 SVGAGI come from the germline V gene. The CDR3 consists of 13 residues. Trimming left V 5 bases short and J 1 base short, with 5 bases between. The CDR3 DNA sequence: TGTGCCAGCAGTACGGGGAACACCGGGGAGCTGTTTTTT. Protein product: CASSTGNTGELFF.